Below are 13 T cell receptor beta chains sequenced from a single sample in a study of response to subunit inactivated influenza vaccine. TCRdb re-called the RT-PCR reads with MiXCR, one entry per CDR3 protein. The sample holds approximately 570,000 distinct CDR3 sequences, about 7.6% seen once. Material: PBMCs from blood, obtained less than 30 months after vaccination. All receptors derive from a man aged 50-75 years who received an inactivated influenza vaccine.

Here the CDR3 DNA reads TGTGCCAGCAGCTTAGGGAGGAGTGCAACTAATGAAAAACTGTTTTTT. Translation gives CASSLGRSATNEKLFF. V is TRBV7-9 and J is TRBJ1-4; D not certain. This CDR3 spans 16 amino acids. The V gene lost 1 base and the J gene lost 0 bases, with 9 bases spanning the gap. CDR1 and CDR2 (germline): SEHNR, FQNEAQ (reference sequence).

This clonotype was counted ten times or more. V and J are TRBV6-2 or TRBV6-3 and TRBJ1-5, with D unclear. This CDR3 has 13 amino acids. V lost 4 bases to trimming and J lost 6 bases, with 10 bases between them. In germline, CDR1 is MNHEY, CDR2 SVGEGT. The CDR3: CASSFGVAQPQHF. The DNA of the CDR3 is TGTGCCAGCAGTTTTGGGGTTGCTCAGCCCCAGCATTTT.

This clonotype showed up just a few times. The J gene is TRBJ2-3, the V gene TRBV7-9; perhaps D is TRBD1 or TRBD2 (7 bases each). Germline lookup yields CDR1 SEHNR and CDR2 FQNEAQ (reference sequence). Trimming cost V 6 bases and J 4 bases, with 14 bases left between them. The CDR3 is 14 residues long. The CDR3 spells CASSTAGGADTQYF. CDR3 in DNA: TGTGCCAGCAGTACAGCAGGGGGGGCAGATACGCAGTATTTT.

This clonotype was recorded many times. The chain employs TRBV11-2 and TRBJ2-1, with 7 bases lining up with TRBD1. The V gene end was trimmed by 4 bases and the J gene end by 4 bases; junction bases not matched to a gene: 7. This CDR3 has 15 residues. From germline, CDR1 is SGHAT and CDR2 FQNNGV. CDR3 bases: TGTGCCAGCAGCTACAGGGGATACCTATACAATGAGCAGTTCTTC. This encodes CASSYRGYLYNEQFF.

This chain links TRBV6-5 with TRBJ2-1; 8 bases are a match to TRBD2. This CDR3 is 15 amino acids long. The germline CDR1 and CDR2 sequences are MNHEY and SVGAGI. V gave up 2 bases and J gave up 8 bases; unmatched junction bases: 8. CDR3: CASSYRPAGAYEQFF. The CDR3, as DNA: TGTGCCAGCAGTTACCGGCCAGCGGGAGCCTATGAGCAGTTCTTC.

This clonotype appeared many times. The genes are TRBV4-1 and TRBJ2-2; D might be TRBD1 or TRBD2, each matching 5 bases. V was clipped by 3 bases and J by 8 bases, with 13 bases between them. The CDR3 contains 14 residues. CDR1 is MGHRA and CDR2 is YSYEKL in the germline V gene. Written as DNA, the CDR3 is TGCGCCAGCAGCCATAGGGACGTCGAGGGGGAGCTGTTTTTT. This encodes CASSHRDVEGELFF.

This clonotype has ten or more counts. The genes are TRBV12-3 or TRBV12-4 and TRBJ2-2; D unresolved. V lost 6 bases to trimming and J lost 3 bases, with 14 bases between them. The CDR3 contains 15 residues. The CDR3 protein is CASRTSRRYTGELFF. The CDR3 nucleotides read TGTGCCAGCAGAACCTCTAGAAGGTACACCGGGGAGCTGTTTTTT.

There are a few counts of this clonotype. The chain carries TRBV12-3 or TRBV12-4 and TRBJ1-4, with 7 bases fitting TRBD1. V was pared by 5 bases and J by 3 bases, with 6 bases of the junction left unmatched. There are 15 residues in the CDR3. CDR3 region: CASSETGTANEKLFF. The CDR3 DNA is TGTGCCAGCAGTGAAACCGGGACAGCTAATGAAAAACTGTTTTTT.

This clonotype appeared many times. The chain employs TRBV9 and TRBJ2-1; 15 bases are a match to TRBD2. The germline V gene encodes CDR1 SGDLS and CDR2 YYNGEE. The CDR3 covers 16 residues. V lost 0 bases and J lost 8; bases outside the gene matches: 3. The CDR3: CASSVAGTSGRYEQFF. The CDR3 region has the DNA TGTGCCAGCAGCGTAGCTGGGACTAGCGGGAGGTATGAGCAGTTCTTC.

This clonotype was counted between two and nine times. DNA for the CDR3: TGTGCCAGCAGCTTTAAAGGAATAGGACACAACTACGAGCAGTACTTC. Translated, it gives CASSFKGIGHNYEQYF. This chain connects TRBV12-3 or TRBV12-4 to TRBJ2-7, with TRBD1 as a possible D gene (5 bases). V was trimmed by 6 bases and J by 3 bases, leaving 21 bases between them. The CDR3 extends over 16 amino acids.

The chain recombines TRBV5-1 with TRBJ2-3; no reliable D call. This CDR3 has 16 residues. Trimming stripped 0 bases from V and 2 bases from J, with 13 bases between. CDR1 SGHRS and CDR2 YFSETQ come from the germline V gene. The CDR3 protein is CASSLAGPIHTDTQYF. In DNA, the CDR3 is TGCGCCAGCAGCTTGGCCGGGCCAATCCACACAGATACGCAGTATTTT.

The sample holds a few counts of this clonotype. The V and J genes are TRBV6-5 and TRBJ2-7; D may be TRBD1 or TRBD2 (5 bases each). V lost 2 bases to trimming and J lost 4 bases, with 12 bases between them. CDR1 and CDR2 from the germline V gene are MNHEY and SVGAGI. This CDR3 region has 14 residues. This chain's CDR3 is CASSYRDPKYEQYF. The CDR3 DNA reads as TGTGCCAGCAGTTACCGGGACCCCAAGTACGAGCAGTACTTC.

This chain connects TRBV7-2 to TRBJ2-7; maybe TRBD2 (6 bases). CDR1 is SGHTA, CDR2 FQGNSA, per germline. Trimming took off 1 base at V and 6 bases at J, with 16 bases between the two ends. CDR3 length: 15 residues. For the CDR3, the DNA is TGTGCCAGCAGCTTAGTTGGCCTAGCGATTGGCGAGCAGTACTTC. Its translation: CASSLVGLAIGEQYF.